Following are 30 T cell receptor beta chains from one sample sequenced in a study of CD8 T cells in Susac syndrome. With random hexamers, roughly 0.5 to 1 ug RNA was reverse transcribed. MiXCR, run by TCRdb on the immunoSEQ multiplex PCR reads, gives a single entry per CDR3 protein. The sample carries 180,000 or so distinct CDR3 sequences, about 93% recorded once. Sequenced input: CD4+ T cells from PBMCs. These receptors were taken from a human donor in good health.

The V gene is TRBV7-2, the J gene TRBJ2-2, with D possibly matching TRBD2 (5 bases). Trimming took off 4 bases at V and 6 bases at J, with 18 bases between the two ends. The germline V gene has CDR1 SGHTA and CDR2 FQGNSA. The CDR3 runs 16 residues. CDR3 sequence (DNA): TGTGCCAGCAGCTCGCAGCCGGGGTCCACCGCCGGGGAGCTGTTTTTT. Protein product: CASSSQPGSTAGELFF.

This chain joins TRBV30 and TRBJ2-3; 13 nucleotides match TRBD2. The CDR3 is 16 residues long. Germline V CDR1 and CDR2: GTSNPN, SVGIG (reference sequence). V shed 6 bases and J 2 bases; nucleotides not matched to a gene: 8. The CDR3 loop reads CACRPGLAGPTDTQYF. DNA for the CDR3: TGTGCCTGCAGACCGGGACTAGCGGGGCCCACAGATACGCAGTATTTT.

The rearrangement links TRBV7-8 to TRBJ1-6; no clear D. The germline gives CDR1 SGHVS, CDR2 FQNEAQ. V was cut by 5 bases and J by 7 bases, with 3 bases left in between. The CDR3 sequence is 11 residues long. Written as DNA, the CDR3 is TGTGCCAGCAGCGGAAATTCACCCCTCCACTTT. The encoded protein is CASSGNSPLHF.

This chain links TRBV29-1 with TRBJ1-1, with 8 nucleotides matching TRBD1. Germline V gene sequence: CDR1 SQVTM, CDR2 ANQGSEA. The CDR3 is 13 residues long. Trimming removed 4 bases from V and 4 bases from J; junction bases left unmatched: 5. Written as DNA, the CDR3 is TGCAGCGTTGCAGGGGGCAGTGGCACTGAAGCTTTCTTT. This translates into CSVAGGSGTEAFF.

The chain carries TRBV7-8 and TRBJ1-6, with D possibly matching TRBD1 (5 bases). Germline lookup yields CDR1 SGHVS and CDR2 FQNEAQ. The CDR3 spans 14 residues. V shed 5 bases and J shed 7 bases, with 12 bases lying between them. DNA for the CDR3: TGTGCCAGCAGCGTCGGGGCATACAATTCACCCCTCCACTTT. As protein: CASSVGAYNSPLHF.

The V gene is TRBV2, the J gene TRBJ2-1, with D perhaps matching TRBD1 (6 bases). Per germline, CDR1 SNHLY and CDR2 FYNNEI. The CDR3 length is 12 residues. Trimming cost V 7 bases and J 9 bases, with 13 bases left between them. The CDR3 DNA sequence: TGTGCCAGCAATCGCAGGGGATTTGAGCAGTTCTTC. Its translation is CASNRRGFEQFF.

The rearrangement joins TRBV20-1 to TRBJ1-2; possibly TRBD1 for D (5 bases). The CDR3 loop spans 13 amino acids. Trimming pared 2 bases from V and 7 bases from J, leaving 14 bases between. CDR1 and CDR2 from the germline V gene are DFQATT and SNEGSKA (reference sequence). CDR3 sequence reads: CSARNQGPGGYTF. DNA of the CDR3: TGCAGTGCTAGAAACCAGGGACCAGGTGGCTACACCTTC.

The chain joins TRBV29-1 to TRBJ2-1; D unresolved. Trimming took off 7 bases at V and 2 bases at J, with 6 bases between the two ends. Germline loops: CDR1 SQVTM, CDR2 ANQGSEA. The CDR3 has 11 amino acids. For the CDR3, the DNA is TGCAGCGCCGACACCTACAATGAGCAGTTCTTC. This codes for CSADTYNEQFF.

The chain employs TRBV29-1 and TRBJ2-5; 10 bases match TRBD2. CDR1 SQVTM and CDR2 ANQGSEA come from the germline V gene. The CDR3 sequence is 16 residues long. The J segment lost 5 bases and the V segment lost 4 bases, leaving 13 bases of the junction unmatched. CDR3 in DNA: TGCAGCGTTGCTGGGATAGCGGGGGGAATTCCGGAGACCCAGTACTTC. Amino acid sequence: CSVAGIAGGIPETQYF. The full variable domain, completed using reference TRBV29-1 and TRBJ2-5, is SAVISQKPSRDICQRGTSLTIQCQVDSQVTMMFWYRQQPGQSLTLIATANQGSEATYESGFVIDKFPISRPNLTFSTLTVSNMSPEDSSIYLCSVAGIAGGIPETQYFGPGTRLLVL.

V gene TRBV29-1 combines with J gene TRBJ2-7; weak D call: TRBD1 (6 bases). The V end lost 7 bases, the J end lost 4 bases, and 14 bases lay between the germline ends. Germline values: CDR1 SQVTM, CDR2 ANQGSEA. The CDR3 is 12 amino acids. The CDR3 sequence is CSATGNSYEQYF. The CDR3 coding sequence is TGCAGCGCTACAGGGAACTCGTACGAGCAGTACTTC.

The chain has TRBV7-2 and TRBJ2-7; D is ambiguous. The CDR3 length is 12 residues. Germline CDR1 reads SGHTA; CDR2 reads FQGNSA. The V end lost 1 base, the J end lost 5 bases, and 6 bases lay between the germline ends. The CDR3 coding sequence is TGTGCCAGCAGCTTAGGTCTCCACGAGCAGTACTTC. This gives the protein CASSLGLHEQYF.

This rearrangement joins TRBV6-2 or TRBV6-3 to TRBJ1-1; 7 bases match TRBD1. V trimming: 2 bases; J trimming: 1 base; junction bases outside the gene matches: 1. Per the germline V gene, CDR1 is MNHEY and CDR2 is SVGEGT. The CDR3 length is 14 residues. CDR3 loop: CASSYGQANTEAFF. DNA of the CDR3: TGTGCCAGCAGTTACGGACAGGCGAACACTGAAGCTTTCTTT.

The DNA for the CDR3 is TGTGCCAGCAGAGAGACAGGGGATCGGTATGGCTACACCTTC. Translated, it gives CASRETGDRYGYTF. V usage is TRBV12-3 or TRBV12-4 and J usage is TRBJ1-2, with 8 bases aligning to TRBD1. The ends lost 6 bases at V and 5 bases at J; junction bases unmatched: 8. This CDR3 is built from 14 residues.

As for this clonotype: Sequence at one end of the junction differs from germline and may be a read error. The rearrangement joins TRBV27 to TRBJ2-1; possibly TRBD1 for D (5 bases). CDR1 and CDR2 (germline): MNHEY, SMNVEV (reference sequence). The CDR3 is 13 amino acids. For the CDR3, the DNA is TGTGCAAGCAGGGCGACCTCCTACAATGAGCAGTTCTTC. Its translation: CASRATSYNEQFF.

This clonotype was counted a single time. V and J are TRBV30 and TRBJ2-5; 10 bases line up with TRBD1. J gave up 5 bases and V 3 bases, and 9 bases lay outside the gene matches. CDR1 GTSNPN and CDR2 SVGIG come from the germline V gene (reference sequence). The CDR3 covers 15 residues. CDR3 DNA sequence: TGTGCCTGGAGACTCGGGACAGGGGCTTCGGAGACCCAGTACTTC. Protein sequence: CAWRLGTGASETQYF. The whole variable domain, remainder taken from reference TRBV30 and TRBJ2-5, is SQTIHQWPATLVQPVGSPLSLECTVEGTSNPNLYWYRQAAGRGLQLLFYSVGIGQISSEVPQNLSASRPQDRQFILSSKKLLLSDSGFYLCAWRLGTGASETQYFGPGTRLLVL.

This clonotype was seen once. V gene TRBV20-1 combines with J gene TRBJ1-5; 8 bases match TRBD1. Trimming at V came to 6 bases and at J to 0 bases, leaving 13 bases not matched to a gene. Germline V gives CDR1 DFQATT, CDR2 SNEGSKA (reference sequence). The CDR3 covers 17 residues. In DNA, the CDR3 is TGCAGTGCCCAAATCCCGACAGGGGTTGATAGCAATCAGCCCCAGCATTTT. Translated: CSAQIPTGVDSNQPQHF.

CDR3 residues: CAWSVPRTGAMNTEAFF. The CDR3 region has the DNA TGTGCCTGGAGTGTACCAAGGACAGGGGCCATGAACACTGAAGCTTTCTTT. The chain uses TRBV30 and TRBJ1-1, with TRBD1 matching 9 bases. V lost 0 bases to trimming and J lost 0 bases; unmatched junction nucleotides: 8. The CDR3 has 17 residues. From germline, CDR1 is GTSNPN and CDR2 SVGIG (reference sequence).

The chain has TRBV11-1 and TRBJ2-6, with D possibly TRBD1 on 6 matching bases. CDR1 is SGHAT and CDR2 is FQDESV in the germline V gene (reference sequence). The CDR3 contains 16 residues. Between the trimmed V and J ends, which lost 0 bases and 4 bases, there was a span of 10 bases. CDR3 amino acids: CASSLASGDGANVLTF. CDR3 bases: TGTGCCAGCAGCTTAGCGTCAGGGGACGGGGCCAACGTCCTGACTTTC.

V usage is TRBV6-6 and J usage is TRBJ1-6; D is unclear. V was cut by 7 bases and J by 10 bases, with 14 bases left in between. This CDR3 has 13 residues. The germline CDR1 and CDR2 sequences are MNHNY and SVGAGI (reference sequence). The CDR3 DNA is TGTGCCAGCACCGACCGTGGGGTATCACCCCTCCACTTT. This encodes CASTDRGVSPLHF.

The chain is built from TRBV19 and TRBJ1-2; D perhaps matches TRBD1 (5 bases). V was shortened by 6 bases and J by 4 bases, with 18 bases between the two germline ends. This CDR3 has 15 residues. In germline, CDR1 is LNHDA, CDR2 SQIVND (reference sequence). CDR3 loop: CASRYGAGGIYGYTF. CDR3 DNA sequence: TGTGCCAGTAGATACGGCGCTGGGGGGATCTATGGCTACACCTTC.

The chain recombines TRBV3-1 with TRBJ1-6; the D is unclear. The germline gives CDR1 LGHDT, CDR2 YNNKEL (reference sequence). The CDR3 totals 16 residues. Trimming took off 0 bases at V and 6 bases at J, with 12 bases between the two ends. The CDR3: CASSQDRPRTNSPLHF. In DNA, the CDR3 is TGTGCCAGCAGCCAAGATCGGCCCCGAACTAATTCACCCCTCCACTTT.

This clonotype appeared once. The rearrangement uses TRBV20-1 and TRBJ1-1; D is unresolved. This CDR3 is built from 12 residues. The V end was cut by 3 bases, the J end by 6 bases, with 11 bases between. From germline, CDR1 is DFQATT and CDR2 SNEGSKA (reference sequence). This chain's CDR3 is CSASKSLAEAFF. The CDR3, as DNA: TGCAGTGCTAGCAAGTCATTGGCTGAAGCTTTCTTT.

The chain combines TRBV5-1 with TRBJ2-6, with 8 bases that match TRBD1. In germline, CDR1 is SGHRS, CDR2 YFSETQ. The V segment lost 4 bases and the J segment 2 bases; nucleotides outside the gene matches: 5. This CDR3 has 16 residues. The CDR3 reads CASSLPGGAGANVLTF. Here the CDR3 DNA reads TGCGCCAGCAGCCTACCAGGGGGCGCTGGGGCCAACGTCCTGACTTTC. The entire variable domain, with the rest obtained from reference TRBV5-1 and TRBJ2-6, is as follows: KAGVTQTPRYLIKTRGQQVTLSCSPISGHRSVSWYQQTPGQGLQFLFEYFSETQRNKGNFPGRFSGRQFSNSRSEMNVSTLELGDSALYLCASSLPGGAGANVLTFGAGSRLTVL.

The chain uses TRBV15 and TRBJ1-2; D is undetermined. The V end was cut by 0 bases, the J end by 4 bases, with 12 bases between. Germline V gene lookup returns CDR1 LNHNV and CDR2 YYDKDF (reference sequence). The CDR3 runs to 15 residues. CDR3 in DNA: TGTGCCACCAGCAGAGATCGTGGGGTTGGCTATGGCTACACCTTC. Protein sequence: CATSRDRGVGYGYTF.

V usage is TRBV6-1 and J usage is TRBJ1-2, with unresolved D. The V and J ends lost 2 bases and 8 bases respectively, with 6 bases between them. CDR3 size: 11 residues. CDR1 is MNHNS and CDR2 is SASEGT in the germline V gene. The CDR3 loop is CASSEFYGYTF. Here the CDR3 DNA reads TGTGCCAGCAGTGAATTTTACGGCTACACCTTC.

V gene TRBV29-1 combines with J gene TRBJ2-1; 7 bases line up with TRBD2. Per germline, CDR1 SQVTM and CDR2 ANQGSEA. The CDR3 is 15 residues long. The junction had 5 bases not matched to a gene; V was cut back by 0 bases and J by 3 bases. The CDR3 loop is CSVEDRLADYNEQFF. The CDR3 DNA reads as TGCAGCGTTGAAGATCGACTAGCTGACTACAATGAGCAGTTCTTC.

The V and J genes are TRBV6-4 and TRBJ1-6; possible D gene TRBD1, 5 bases. Trimming took off 2 bases at V and 7 bases at J, with 12 bases between the two ends. Germline V CDR1 and CDR2: MRHNA, SNTAGT. The CDR3 contains 15 residues. CDR3 DNA: TGTGCCAGCAGTGACATCCGGGACGGCAATTCACCCCTCCACTTT. It encodes CASSDIRDGNSPLHF.

As DNA, the CDR3 is TGCGCCAGCAGCCCCGATGGGGTGAACACTGAAGCTTTCTTT. It encodes CASSPDGVNTEAFF. The V and J genes are TRBV5-1 and TRBJ1-1; D call uncertain. Trimming removed 4 bases from V and 0 bases from J, with 10 bases in between. The germline gives CDR1 SGHRS, CDR2 YFSETQ. This CDR3 is 14 amino acids long.

The chain uses TRBV7-8 and TRBJ2-3; possible D gene TRBD1, 6 bases. CDR3 length equals 14 residues. The V end lost 7 bases, the J end lost 6 bases, and 17 bases lay between the germline ends. CDR1 and CDR2 (germline): SGHVS, FQNEAQ. CDR3 protein: CASIAGAGTDTQYF. The CDR3 DNA is TGTGCCAGCATCGCAGGGGCAGGGACGGATACGCAGTATTTT.

The genes are TRBV25-1 and TRBJ2-3; D is possibly TRBD1 (6 bases). CDR3 length: 14 residues. Trimming took 6 bases from V and 6 from J, leaving 16 bases between them. CDR1 is MGHDK and CDR2 is SYGVNS in the germline V gene. For the CDR3, the DNA is TGTGCCAGCAGGACACAGGGACCGAGCGATACGCAGTATTTT. Translated, it gives CASRTQGPSDTQYF.